These 6 T cell receptor beta chains share one sample of origin, sequenced in a study of Ad26.COV2.S vaccination and SARS-CoV-2 variants. Treatment of the sample: roughly 18 received Ad26.COV2.S at low or high dose, single or two shots; roughly five received placebo; per-sample allocation not given. The samples were gathered on day 63 after the first injection of vaccine or placebo. The table came from immunoSEQ multiplex PCR; TCRdb's copy has only in-frame clones and leaves some out. The sample shows approximately 250,000 clones, around 85% of them seen only once. The starting material was peripheral blood, obtained in a trial of Ad26.COV2.S vaccine versus placebo. The source is a person between 18 and 59 years old who received the Ad26.COV2.S COVID-19 vaccine or a placebo.

This clone was picked up a small number of times. The rearrangement joins TRBV15 to TRBJ1-5; 10 bases agree with TRBD1. The CDR3 is made up of 14 amino acids. The germline CDR1 and CDR2 sequences are LNHNV and YYDKDF (reference sequence). Unmatched junction bases numbered 0, after V lost 3 bases and J lost 4 bases. CDR3 nucleotide sequence: TGTGCCACCAGCAGGGACAGGGGGAATCAGCCCCAGCATTTT. As protein: CATSRDRGNQPQHF.

The chain has TRBV7-9 and TRBJ2-1; D may be TRBD1 or TRBD2 (6 bases each). This CDR3 region has 16 residues. Trimming pared 1 base from V and 4 bases from J, leaving 14 bases between. In germline, CDR1 is SEHNR, CDR2 FQNEAQ (reference sequence). The DNA for the CDR3 is TGTGCCAGCAGCTTAGAAAGACGGAGGGGGTACAATGAGCAGTTCTTC. Translation: CASSLERRRGYNEQFF.

The chain carries TRBV4-3 and TRBJ2-5; TRBD2 matches 9 bases. CDR1 LGHNA and CDR2 YSLEER come from the germline V gene. Germline trimming cut 4 bases from V and 5 bases from J; bases unmatched to any gene: 11. The CDR3 totals 16 residues. The CDR3 loop is CASSRITGTSFETQYF. In DNA, the CDR3 is TGCGCCAGCAGCCGTATAACCGGGACTAGCTTTGAGACCCAGTACTTC.

The CDR3 is CAWGRTFKDGYTF. Written as DNA, the CDR3 is TGTGCCTGGGGTCGAACGTTTAAGGATGGCTACACCTTC. The genes are TRBV30 and TRBJ1-2; D unresolved. The ends were cut back, 5 bases at V and 6 bases at J, with 16 bases in the middle. CDR1 is GTSNPN and CDR2 is SVGIG in the germline V gene (reference sequence). The CDR3 covers 13 residues.

In nucleotides, the CDR3 is TGTGCCAGCAGTGCGGGCAGGGGGCGAGCAGATACGCAGTATTTT. Translating gives CASSAGRGRADTQYF. The rearrangement uses TRBV6-2 or TRBV6-3 and TRBJ2-3; TRBD1 aligns across 8 bases. This CDR3 spans 15 amino acids. CDR1 is MNHEY, CDR2 SVGEGT, per germline. V gave up 5 bases and J gave up 4 bases; unmatched junction bases: 8.

The chain has TRBV12-5 and TRBJ1-5; the D is unclear. The length of the CDR3 is 17 residues. Germline values: CDR1 LGHNT, CDR2 FRNRAP. Trimming pared 0 bases from V and 2 bases from J, leaving 14 bases between. The chain's CDR3 is CASGLVLASGGNQPQHF. The CDR3 DNA reads as TGTGCTAGTGGTTTGGTACTGGCCTCAGGAGGCAATCAGCCCCAGCATTTT.